Sequencing of this T cell receptor (beta chain) was carried out in a study of identical twins. This clonotype was seen a handful of times. The antigen remains undetermined. V shed 4 bases and J shed 4 bases, with 11 bases lying between them. Germline CDR1 is DFQATT and CDR2 is SNEGSKA (reference sequence). The CDR3 runs 14 residues. General observations from the study: These conclusions were based on statistical analysis (cross-sectional, not following the same donors). There were fewer insertions in abundant cord blood beta clonotypes, but memory repertoires showed no such pattern. Out-of-frame beta sequences exhibited a weaker degree of excess twin sharing.

Unique molecular identifiers were present on the cDNA, which also gained a universal primer site by template switching. TCRdb itself ran the 5' RACE reads through MiXCR, one entry per CDR3 protein. This table has about 730,000 distinct CDR3 sequences, less than 25% appearing once. The data also belong to a second study, concerning T cells expressing NK-cell markers.

The sequenced sample consisted of PBMCs. The chain combines TRBV20-1 with TRBJ2-6; no reliable D call. The TCR comes from a woman aged 18-35 years in good health. CDR3 sequence: CSAIPVDGANVLTF. CDR3 coding DNA: TGCAGTGCTATCCCGGTTGACGGGGCCAACGTCCTGACTTTC.